The 30 T cell receptor beta chains listed next were all sequenced from one sample in a study of blood T cell repertoires in COVID-19. The repertoire was sequenced with immunoSEQ multiplex PCR; TCRdb's copy has only in-frame clones and lacks some. Here the sample spans around 310,000 clones, 70% to 90% being singletons. Sequenced input: PBMCs or T cells enriched from blood (not recorded which). These receptor sequences come from a woman in her forties who had recovered from COVID-19.

The gene calls are TRBV7-6 and TRBJ2-1; 8 nucleotides line up with TRBD2. Per germline, CDR1 SGHVS and CDR2 FNYEAQ. V trimming: 3 bases; J trimming: 9 bases; junction bases outside the gene matches: 16. The CDR3 covers 17 residues. The CDR3 region has the DNA TGTGCCAGCAGCTTCTCCGCGGGTCACGGGAGGGCTACTGAGCAGTTCTTC. Protein: CASSFSAGHGRATEQFF.

This rearrangement joins TRBV7-9 to TRBJ2-3, with 13 bases lining up with TRBD2. After removal of 5 bases from V and 1 base from J, the junction contained 3 bases not matched to a gene. This CDR3 contains 16 residues. Per the germline V gene, CDR1 is SEHNR and CDR2 is FQNEAQ (reference sequence). CDR3 region: CASSTGLAGRTDTQYF. CDR3 bases: TGTGCCAGCAGCACGGGACTAGCGGGACGCACAGATACGCAGTATTTT.

The rearrangement links TRBV13 to TRBJ2-1, with D maybe TRBD2 (5 bases). Trimming pared 5 bases from V and 5 bases from J, leaving 16 bases between. The CDR3 totals 15 residues. The V gene's germline CDR1 is PRHDT and CDR2 FYEKMQ (reference sequence). The CDR3 spells CASSPTDSHHNEQFF. In DNA, the CDR3 is TGTGCCAGCAGCCCTACGGACTCTCACCACAATGAGCAGTTCTTC.

This chain links TRBV19 with TRBJ1-2, with a tentative D call TRBD1 (6 bases). Germline CDR1 and CDR2: LNHDA and SQIVND (reference sequence). The V end lost 6 bases, the J end lost 7 bases, and 18 bases lay between the germline ends. This CDR3 contains 14 residues. CDR3 nucleotide sequence: TGTGCCAGTAGCCCAGAACAGGGTCGAGGTGGCTACACCTTC. This encodes CASSPEQGRGGYTF.

The rearrangement joins TRBV21-1 to TRBJ2-7; the table's D gene call, TRBD2, was not cross checked with the DNA. TRBV21-1 is a listed pseudogene. This CDR3 has 17 amino acids. In DNA form, the CDR3 reads TGTGCCAGCAGCAAAGCGCGGAGGCCGAGGGTATTCTACGAGCAGTACTTC. Protein: CASSKARRPRVFYEQYF.

In the case of this clone: Different DNA sequences within this sample yield the same CDR3. This chain links TRBV6-2 or TRBV6-3 with TRBJ2-7, with TRBD1 identical over 7 bases. CDR1 MNHEY and CDR2 SVGEGT come from the germline V gene. The length of the CDR3 is 12 residues. Germline trimming cut 5 bases from V and 3 bases from J; bases unmatched to any gene: 1. Here the CDR3 reads CASSRDSYEQYF. The CDR3 DNA sequence: TGTGCCAGCAGTCGGGACAGCTACGAGCAGTACTTC.

The CDR3 region is CASSILAGQDTQYF. The DNA for the CDR3 is TGTGCCAGCAGCATCTTAGCAGGGCAAGATACGCAGTATTTT. The chain links TRBV5-4 to TRBJ2-3, with D possibly TRBD1 on 5 matching bases. Germline assignment: CDR1 SGHNT and CDR2 YYREEE (reference sequence). Between the trimmed V and J ends, which lost 4 bases and 5 bases, there was a span of 14 bases. This CDR3 has 14 residues.

This chain joins TRBV4-3 and TRBJ1-5, with 7 bases aligning to TRBD1. This CDR3 has 14 residues. The V segment lost 4 bases and the J segment 4 bases; nucleotides outside the gene matches: 4. Germline V lookup: CDR1 LGHNA, CDR2 YSLEER. DNA for the CDR3: TGCGCCAGCAGCCGTGACAGGGAGAATCAGCCCCAGCATTTT. Translating gives CASSRDRENQPQHF.

The chain combines TRBV3-1 (or the pseudogene TRBV3-2) with TRBJ2-3; 13 bases agree with TRBD2. Germline CDR1 LGHDT, CDR2 YNNKEL (reference sequence). CDR3 size: 18 residues. V shed 1 base and J 6 bases; nucleotides not matched to a gene: 10. CDR3 residues: CASSQAGGGLAGIDTQYF. In DNA form, the CDR3 reads TGTGCCAGCAGCCAAGCTGGGGGGGGACTAGCGGGGATCGATACGCAGTATTTT.

The DNA of the CDR3 is TGTGCCAGCAGTTACGACGGTGGGGGGGGTGAGCAGCCCCAGCATTTT. It translates to CASSYDGGGGEQPQHF. The rearrangement joins TRBV6-2 or TRBV6-3 to TRBJ1-5; D perhaps matches TRBD1 (5 bases). V dropped 2 bases and J dropped 7 bases, with 18 bases sitting between them. CDR1 and CDR2 from the germline V gene are MNHEY and SVGEGT. The CDR3 contains 16 residues.

The chain recombines TRBV7-9 with TRBJ1-2; D is unresolved. CDR1 is SEHNR and CDR2 is FQNEAQ in the germline V gene (reference sequence). V shed 2 bases and J shed 6 bases, with 10 bases lying between them. The CDR3 consists of 13 residues. CDR3 sequence (DNA): TGTGCCAGCAGCTTACCGAGGGCTCATGGCTACACCTTC. It encodes CASSLPRAHGYTF.

The V and J genes are TRBV7-9 and TRBJ2-7; TRBD2 aligns across 10 bases. From germline, CDR1 is SEHNR and CDR2 FQNEAQ (reference sequence). This CDR3 is 15 amino acids long. The V segment lost 5 bases and the J segment 4 bases; nucleotides outside the gene matches: 8. The CDR3 protein is CASSPTSGRLYEQYF. The CDR3, as DNA: TGTGCCAGCAGCCCGACTAGCGGGCGATTATACGAGCAGTACTTC.

This rearrangement joins TRBV6-5 to TRBJ1-2; unclear D gene. Germline-derived CDR1 and CDR2 are MNHEY and SVGAGI. The CDR3 has 14 residues. V was cut by 0 bases and J by 4 bases, with 9 bases left in between. The CDR3 nucleotides are TGTGCCAGCAGTTACTCACGGGGTGCCTATGGCTACACCTTC. It codes for CASSYSRGAYGYTF.

This clone was picked up one time. The gene calls are TRBV29-1 and TRBJ2-3; a weak D match, TRBD1 (5 bases). Per the germline V gene, CDR1 is SQVTM and CDR2 is ANQGSEA. Trimming cost V 2 bases and J 4 bases, with 19 bases left between them. This CDR3 contains 16 residues. The CDR3 reads CSVEQGPTVRADTQYF. The CDR3 coding sequence is TGCAGCGTTGAACAAGGGCCGACAGTCAGGGCAGATACGCAGTATTTT.

The CDR3 here is CASRDTGFLPSYEQYF. DNA for the CDR3: TGTGCCAGCAGGGATACAGGTTTTTTGCCCTCCTACGAGCAGTACTTC. The chain links TRBV2 to TRBJ2-7; perhaps TRBD1 as D (5 bases). This CDR3 has 16 residues. The germline V gene has CDR1 SNHLY and CDR2 FYNNEI. V shed 6 bases and J shed 0 bases, with 18 bases lying between them. Full variable domain (remainder filled in from reference TRBV2 and TRBJ2-7): EPEVTQTPSHQVTQMGQEVILRCVPISNHLYFYWYRQILGQKVEFLVSFYNNEISEKSEIFDDQFSVERPDGSNFTLKIRSTKLEDSAMYFCASRDTGFLPSYEQYFGPGTRLTVT.

The chain joins TRBV9 to TRBJ1-3, with D hard to call. The CDR3 totals 14 residues. V was shortened by 0 bases and J by 4 bases, with 8 bases between the two germline ends. Looked up from germline, CDR1 is SGDLS and CDR2 is YYNGEE. The CDR3 here is CASSVVGSGNTIYF. The CDR3 region has the DNA TGTGCCAGCAGCGTAGTAGGGAGCGGAAACACCATATATTTT.

This CDR3 is CASSLAGSVSSYNEQFF. As DNA, the CDR3 is TGTGCCAGCAGCTTAGCGGGGAGCGTGAGCTCCTACAATGAGCAGTTCTTC. The gene calls are TRBV11-3 and TRBJ2-1; D might be TRBD2 (5 bases). V lost 1 base to trimming and J lost 0 bases, with 13 bases between them. Looked up from germline, CDR1 is SGHNT and CDR2 is YENEEA. The CDR3 consists of 17 residues.

The chain carries TRBV28 and TRBJ2-3; tentative D call: TRBD1 (6 bases). The CDR3 is made up of 16 amino acids. Germline CDR1 is MDHEN and CDR2 is SYDVKM. Trimming removed 6 bases from V and 5 bases from J, with 21 bases in between. The CDR3 protein is CASSFYTGSQGDTQYF. The CDR3, as DNA: TGTGCCAGCAGCTTTTACACAGGGAGTCAGGGAGATACGCAGTATTTT. Combining the CDR3 with reference TRBV28 and TRBJ2-3 gives the whole variable domain DVKVTQSSRYLVKRTGEKVFLECVQDMDHENMFWYRQDPGLGLRLIYFSYDVKMKEKGDIPEGYSVSREKKERFSLILESASTNQTSMYLCASSFYTGSQGDTQYFGPGTRLTVL.

V is TRBV6-1 and J is TRBJ2-5; 7 nucleotides agree with TRBD1. The ends lost 2 bases at V and 1 base at J; junction bases unmatched: 7. The CDR3 covers 16 residues. Germline CDR1 reads MNHNS; CDR2 reads SASEGT. CDR3 in amino acids: CASSELGRGFQETQYF. Here the CDR3 DNA reads TGTGCCAGCAGTGAATTGGGCAGGGGGTTCCAAGAGACCCAGTACTTC.

V is TRBV25-1 and J is TRBJ2-1, with D possibly being TRBD1 (6 bases). The CDR3 is 16 residues long. The ends were cut back, 3 bases at V and 0 bases at J, with 12 bases in the middle. CDR1 is MGHDK and CDR2 is SYGVNS in the germline V gene. CDR3 bases: TGTGCCAGCAGTGAGCCCACAGGGCGCTCCTACAATGAGCAGTTCTTC. Translating gives CASSEPTGRSYNEQFF.

This clone has only one observation. V gene TRBV3-1 (or the pseudogene TRBV3-2) combines with J gene TRBJ1-4, with 7 bases matching TRBD1. J gave up 2 bases and V 3 bases, and 6 bases lay outside the gene matches. The CDR3 is made up of 16 amino acids. Germline CDR1 reads LGHDT; CDR2 reads YNNKEL (reference sequence). CDR3 residues: CASSQDRLGTNEKLFF. The CDR3 nucleotides read TGTGCCAGCAGCCAGGACAGGCTGGGCACTAATGAAAAACTGTTTTTT.

A few counts support this clone. J is TRBJ1-2 and V is TRBV7-3, with 7 bases matching TRBD1. This CDR3 contains 13 residues. Germline V gene data show CDR1 as SGHTA and CDR2 as FQGTGA. V shed 5 bases, J shed 6 bases, and the junction held 6 bases outside the gene matches. CDR3 bases: TGTGCCAGCAGCATCCTCGGGACAGATGGCTACACCTTC. Its protein product is CASSILGTDGYTF.

V gene TRBV29-1 combines with J gene TRBJ1-2, with a possible D match to TRBD1 (5 bases). Between the trimmed V and J ends, which lost 2 bases and 5 bases, there was a span of 12 bases. CDR1 and CDR2 (germline): SQVTM, ANQGSEA. The CDR3 consists of 13 residues. The CDR3 loop is CSVEWGARYGYTF. As DNA, the CDR3 is TGCAGCGTTGAATGGGGCGCGAGGTATGGCTACACCTTC.

The V and J genes are TRBV11-1 and TRBJ1-1; no reliable D call. CDR1 is SGHAT and CDR2 is FQDESV in the germline V gene (reference sequence). The CDR3 is 14 amino acids. Trimming stripped 3 bases from V and 2 bases from J, with 10 bases between. Here the CDR3 DNA reads TGTGCCAGCAGCTTTCCCGGAGCTAACACTGAAGCTTTCTTT. It codes for CASSFPGANTEAFF.

The J gene is TRBJ2-7, the V gene TRBV9, with D possibly matching TRBD2 (6 bases). Germline values: CDR1 SGDLS, CDR2 YYNGEE. This CDR3 is built from 15 residues. Trimming took off 4 bases at V and 0 bases at J, with 14 bases between the two ends. Written as DNA, the CDR3 is TGTGCCAGCAGCCCGACTGGGACTCCCTCCTACGAGCAGTACTTC. This encodes CASSPTGTPSYEQYF.

The chain is built from TRBV4-3 and TRBJ1-2; a weak D match, TRBD1 (6 bases). Germline V gives CDR1 LGHNA, CDR2 YSLEER. The CDR3 is made up of 14 amino acids. V was pared by 3 bases and J by 8 bases, with 16 bases between. CDR3 sequence reads: CASSHTQQGEGYTF. The CDR3 DNA reads as TGCGCCAGCAGCCACACCCAACAGGGAGAGGGCTACACCTTC.

This chain connects TRBV10-2 to TRBJ2-7; D not certain. V lost 3 bases and J 6 bases, leaving 12 bases between the germline ends. The CDR3 extends over 13 amino acids. The germline V gene encodes CDR1 WSHSY and CDR2 SAAADI. CDR3 DNA: TGCGCCAGCAGTGATCCTGGAAGGAGCGAGCAGTACTTC. This gives the protein CASSDPGRSEQYF.

The chain has TRBV3-1 (or the pseudogene TRBV3-2) and TRBJ1-2; tentative D call: TRBD1 (6 bases). The germline CDR1 and CDR2 sequences are LGHDT and YNNKEL (reference sequence). CDR3 length: 15 amino acids. The V end was cut by 5 bases, the J end by 3 bases, with 16 bases between. The CDR3 sequence is CASSLRGKRDYGYTF. CDR3 in DNA: TGTGCCAGCAGCTTGAGGGGGAAGAGAGACTATGGCTACACCTTC.

The J gene is TRBJ2-3, the V gene TRBV11-3; 11 bases match TRBD1. The CDR3 has 15 amino acids. With V trimmed by 5 bases and J by 6 bases, 7 bases remained unmatched. Per the germline V gene, CDR1 is SGHNT and CDR2 is YENEEA. CDR3 nucleotide sequence: TGTGCCAGCAGCCTCCGGGACAGGGGGAAGGATACGCAGTATTTT. It translates to CASSLRDRGKDTQYF.

The V gene is TRBV7-3, the J gene TRBJ2-2; TRBD1 aligns across 10 bases. The V segment lost 6 bases and the J segment 2 bases; nucleotides outside the gene matches: 6. Germline V gene lookup returns CDR1 SGHTA and CDR2 FQGTGA. This CDR3 is 16 amino acids long. The CDR3 DNA reads as TGTGCCAGCAGTCTGACAGGGGGCCCTAACACCGGGGAGCTGTTTTTT. Protein: CASSLTGGPNTGELFF.